This TCR beta chain was obtained from a study of T cells in Graves' hyperthyroidism and ophthalmopathy. The study, taken as a whole, reports: Most thyroid-expanded clonotypes above 0.001 were also found in blood. Before onset, by a median of approximately 5.9 months, the model predicted ophthalmopathy.

Any patient presenting with uncontrolled infection, other autoimmune disease, pregnancy or lactation was left out. Clinical symptoms, serum thyroxine and TRAb, thyroid ultrasound and orbital computed tomography together formed the diagnostic basis. Amplification of TCR beta CDR3 regions was performed using RNA transcripts as template. A first-round RT-PCR of the TCR CDR3 used the HTBI primer set. TCRdb processed the multiplex PCR reads anew with MiXCR; each CDR3 protein has one entry. The profile shows more than 550,000 distinct CDR3 sequences, about 45% of them singletons. Remarks on this clonotype: The antigen is undetermined.

CDR3 size: 15 residues. V shed 1 base, J shed 9 bases, and the junction held 9 bases outside the gene matches. Per germline, CDR1 SGHVS and CDR2 FQNEAQ. This sequence originates from an adult man with Graves' disease, either hyperthyroidism or ophthalmopathy (not recorded which). J is TRBJ2-5 and V is TRBV7-8, with TRBD1 matching over 9 bases. Sequences were obtained from peripheral blood or thyroid tissue (not recorded which). DNA for the CDR3: TGTGCCAGCAGCTTAGTGACAGGGGGGAATCAGCCCCAGTACTTC. It encodes CASSLVTGGNQPQYF.